This paragraph reports one T cell receptor (beta chain). Its target antigen remains unknown. There are no base qualities to consult, and no much larger clone falls within one base. These data are taken from a study of shared clonotypes between healthy human individuals (dated by TCRdb to the early 2020s). About the study as a whole: Three men and two women, aged 18 to 49 years, made up the cohort. For each donor, three plates each were used for CD4 naive and CD4 memory, two plates were used for CD8 naive, and one plate was used for CD8 memory. To estimate repertoire size and how much clonotypes are shared between individuals, the study performed deep sequencing of blood TCR repertoires from about 5 healthy adults. Libraries were prepared and TCR repertoires were sequenced by different laboratories using diverse techniques, in order to increase sequencing depth and limit assay-specific biases. Leukapheresis yielded between about 0.85 and 10 billion PBMCs per donor.

General findings and caveats noted by the study authors: Sharing across several donors was observed for approximately 4.6% of naive CD4, over 3% of naive CD8, 2% to 2.5% of memory CD4, and around 0.42% of memory CD8 clonotypes. Incomplete sequencing was indicated by rarefaction of sorted-subset datasets, despite the large sequencing depth. Higher generation probabilities were observed for clonotypes shared by all four sorted-subset donors than for non-shared clonotypes. Estimated clonotype richness was generally larger for naive than for memory subsets. Pairwise subsampling indicated that sequencing depth was expected to affect the degree of clonotype sharing among donors. Sampling was restricted to blood, and TCR repertoires in tissue are likely to differ from TCR repertoires in blood. The small number of donors limited the genetic and exposure-history diversity represented.

From cysteine to phenylalanine, the CDR3 is 14 amino acids long. Solely the CDR3 DNA is kept, with 42 bases framed from the first base. The germline V gene (reference sequence) provides CDR1 LNHDA and CDR2 SQIVND. V sheds 0 bases and J sheds 1 base, leaving 5 bases between their ends. The donors were healthy, HIV-negative adults with no recently reported acute infections or vaccinations. Every donor was a Caucasian adult living in Nashville, Tennessee, USA. Magnetic negative selection was used to enrich CD4+ T cells, after which naive cells were positively selected on CD45RA and the negative fraction became the memory subset. Blood was obtained by leukapheresis, after which PBMCs were separated by Ficoll-Histopaque density gradient centrifugation and cryopreserved in liquid nitrogen vapor phase. Analytical flow cytometry was used to check the purity and quantity of every magnetically sorted T cell population. Genomic DNA was isolated from each sorted fraction and quantified by UV absorbance on a Nanodrop 2000c.

Using the deep immunoSEQ assay, TCR CDR3 regions were amplified from genomic DNA by multiplex PCR. For each cell subset, the extracted genomic DNA was distributed evenly across all wells of several immunoSEQ 96-well plates, and each plate served as one replicate. For sorted subsets, around 0.2 ug genomic DNA, equal to tens of thousands of T cell genomes, was loaded into each replicate PCR. The purified libraries were quantified using a Qubit 3.0 fluorometer, sized with a Bioanalyzer 2100, and then quantified again using the KAPA Library Quantification kit. Each immunoSEQ 96-well plate was sequenced on its own single-read 150-cycle Illumina NextSeq 550 flow cell. The original pipeline was this. Because only junctional sequences without quality scores were contained in the immunoSEQ output, filtering matching that applied to full-length reads could not be performed. Sequences were annotated with PyIR, a Python wrapper for IgBLAST v1.9, and V/J genes and CDR3 were assigned using IMGT germline references. Reads with weak V/J assignments (E-value above 1e-6), missing CDR3, stop codons, out-of-frame junctions, or ambiguous translated residues were removed. V3J clonotypes were defined by identical inferred V gene, J gene, and CDR3 amino acid sequence. Percentage overlap between repertoires was computed as shared unique clonotypes divided by the size of the smaller repertoire. Repertoire richness was assessed with RTK rarefaction, the Chao1 estimator, and Recon v2.1 estimates of unobserved clonotypes. For all TCRbeta clonotypes obtained by the gDNA method from a few donors, generation probabilities were computed with OLGA. Held by TCRdb, this immuneACCESS table contains in-frame sequences only and omits some clones. Under half of the omission traces to an unresolved V gene where checked; the cause of the rest is unknown. The DNA gave D and trimming, while V, J and clone size come from that table. Within this sample are over 1.5 million clones, with nearly 99% of them counted one time only. The ten biggest clones cover 0.4% to 0.55% of the sample.

Sequencing was done on a sample of naive CD4+ T cells sorted from blood. The sample's cell subset or site, from its label and the paper: CD45RA+ positively selected. This sequence was found in a young man in good health. This receptor chain uses TRBV19 and TRBJ2-3; no confident D gene assignment can be made. This receptor has the CDR3 CASSIDPRTDTQYF. The nucleotide sequence is given as TGTGCCAGTAGTATAGACCCCCGCACAGATACGCAGTATTTT.